This T cell receptor (beta chain) was obtained from a study of identical twins. Template switching (which added a universal primer site) was used, and cDNA carried unique molecular identifiers. TCRdb reprocessed the 5' RACE reads via MiXCR and lists one record per CDR3 protein. This table has a few hundred thousand distinct CDR3 sequences, about 18% appearing once. Trimming removed 4 bases from V and 5 bases from J, with 11 bases in between. The CDR3 is 13 amino acids. CDR1 is MNHEY and CDR2 is SVGAGI in the germline V gene. The chain couples TRBV6-5 to TRBJ2-5; D unresolved. This clonotype was obtained from a man aged 45-65 years in good health. Sequencing was done on a sample of naive T cells sorted from blood. In DNA form, the CDR3 reads TGTGCCAGCAGTTCGGATTATAGCGAGACCCAGTACTTC. Translated, it gives CASSSDYSETQYF.